This record looks at one TCR beta chain sequence and its context. Its antigen is as yet unknown. These data are taken from a study of T cells in localized non-small cell lung cancer. Study-wide findings and caveats: Longer overall survival was linked to higher blood T cell density. A median approximately 57 of the top 100 tumor clones appeared in adjacent lung. Clonality peaked in uninvolved adjacent lung rather than tumor.

The CDR3 spans 15 residues. V was pared by 3 bases and J by 3 bases, with 14 bases between. From germline, CDR1 is KGHSH and CDR2 LQKENI. The protocol was immunoSEQ multiplex PCR, while the TCRdb copy is restricted to in-frame clones and leaves out a portion. This sample has some 1,400 clones, with approximately 17% found just once. The TCR comes from a female donor older than 55 with stage I squamous cell lung carcinoma. The chain uses TRBV18 and TRBJ2-5; D possibly matches TRBD1 or TRBD2 (5 bases each). Sample: lung tumor tissue, taken before any cancer treatment. The CDR3 DNA sequence: TGTGCCAGCTCACCGGGGCCGGGACGAGAAGAGACCCAGTACTTC. Encoded protein: CASSPGPGREETQYF. Combining the CDR3 with reference TRBV18 and TRBJ2-5 gives the whole variable domain NAGVMQNPRHLVRRRGQEARLRCSPMKGHSHVYWYRQLPEEGLKFMVYLQKENIIDESGMPKERFSAEFPKEGPSILRIQQVVRGDSAAYFCASSPGPGREETQYFGPGTRLLVL.